Following are 10 T cell receptor beta chains from one sample sequenced in a study of CD8 T cells in ankylosing spondylitis (dated by TCRdb to 2017 to 2019). Study-level results and caveats: Blood from ankylosing spondylitis patients appeared to be characterized by a TCR beta motif made up of under ten highly homologous amino acid variants.

Libraries were constructed by 5' RACE. The listed sequencing device is Illumina HiSeq 2500. TCRdb trimmed the raw reads at Q25, called clones with MiXCR and kept productive beta chains. CDR3 protein sequences are deduplicated, and each keeps its most common genes and DNA. This sample has 300,000 to 400,000 distinct CDR3 sequences in its table, and more than 20% of those were observed once. The top ten clones comprise about 16% of the sample. What these receptors recognize is not known. Sequenced material: blood, either unsorted or a sorted T cell fraction (not recorded which). The receptors originated from a male donor with ankylosing spondylitis.

This clonotype was counted many times. The rearrangement joins TRBV28 to TRBJ2-1; 12 nucleotides agree with TRBD2. Looked up from germline, CDR1 is MDHEN and CDR2 is SYDVKM. CDR3 size: 15 residues. J lost 10 bases, V lost 0 bases, and 4 bases had no gene match. The CDR3, as DNA: TGTGCCAGCAGTTTATGGACTAGCGGGAGTGGGGAGCAGTTCTTC. Amino acids: CASSLWTSGSGEQFF.

The chain couples TRBV20-1 to TRBJ1-4; D uncertain. Per germline, CDR1 DFQATT and CDR2 SNEGSKA (reference sequence). Between the trimmed V and J ends, which lost 2 bases and 8 bases, there was a span of 12 bases. The length of the CDR3 is 13 residues. CDR3 nucleotides: TGCAGTGCTAGAAAGGAGGGTGGGGAAAAACTGTTTTTT. This translates into CSARKEGGEKLFF.

The chain links TRBV7-9 to TRBJ1-5; D ambiguous. There are 12 residues in the CDR3. Looked up from germline, CDR1 is SEHNR and CDR2 is FQNEAQ (reference sequence). V was pared by 1 base and J by 9 bases, with 7 bases between. Written as DNA, the CDR3 is TGTGCCAGCAGCTTAGAAGCCGGGCCCCAGCATTTT. Protein sequence: CASSLEAGPQHF.

J is TRBJ2-7 and V is TRBV5-1; D call uncertain. CDR3 size: 14 residues. Between the trimmed V and J ends, which lost 4 bases and 2 bases, there was a span of 13 bases. The germline V gene has CDR1 SGHRS and CDR2 YFSETQ. This CDR3 is CASSASGPPYEQYF. CDR3 in DNA: TGCGCCAGCAGCGCGTCCGGGCCACCCTACGAGCAGTACTTC.

This clonotype has a handful of counts. This chain joins TRBV7-9 and TRBJ2-7; weak D call: TRBD1 (5 bases). The CDR3 sequence is 15 residues long. V was shortened by 2 bases and J by 6 bases, with 17 bases between the two germline ends. From germline, CDR1 is SEHNR and CDR2 FQNEAQ (reference sequence). The CDR3 here is CASSLLSGRESEQYF. CDR3 DNA sequence: TGTGCCAGCAGCTTACTTTCGGGCAGGGAAAGCGAGCAGTACTTC. The full variable domain, with the rest looked up from reference TRBV7-9 and TRBJ2-7, is DTGVSQNPRHKITKRGQNVTFRCDPISEHNRLYWYRQTLGQGPEFLTYFQNEAQLEKSRLLSDRFSAERPKGSFSTLEIQRTEQGDSAMYLCASSLLSGRESEQYFGPGTRLTVT.

This clonotype occurred a few times. V is TRBV5-1 and J is TRBJ2-6; a possible D gene is TRBD2 (6 bases). The CDR3 extends over 15 amino acids. The V gene's germline CDR1 is SGHRS and CDR2 YFSETQ. V shed 7 bases and J shed 5 bases, with 16 bases lying between them. CDR3 DNA: TGCGCCAGCTCCGAGGGAGGACAAAGGGCCAACGTCCTGACTTTC. Its translation: CASSEGGQRANVLTF.

This clonotype was seen a few times. The chain employs TRBV3-1 and TRBJ2-2; no reliable D call. In germline, CDR1 is LGHDT, CDR2 YNNKEL (reference sequence). The CDR3 totals 16 residues. The ends were cut back, 4 bases at V and 8 bases at J, with 20 bases in the middle. The CDR3 region is CASSRAFGLSSGELFF. The CDR3 coding sequence is TGTGCCAGCAGCCGAGCTTTTGGCTTGAGCTCGGGGGAGCTGTTTTTT. The full variable domain, in which reference TRBV3-1 and TRBJ2-2 provide the parts outside the CDR3, is DTAVSQTPKYLVTQMGNDKSIKCEQNLGHDTMYWYKQDSKKFLKIMFSYNNKELIINETVPNRFSPKSPDKAHLNLHINSLELGDSAVYFCASSRAFGLSSGELFFGEGSRLTVL.

This clonotype was observed a handful of times. This chain connects TRBV2 to TRBJ2-7; D may be TRBD1 (6 bases). Looked up from germline, CDR1 is SNHLY and CDR2 is FYNNEI. The CDR3 has 14 amino acids. V lost 10 bases and J lost 3, with 19 bases in between. As DNA, the CDR3 is TGTGCCATCAGCTGGGGGCGGCAGAACTACGAGCAGTACTTC. Translation: CAISWGRQNYEQYF.

This chain connects TRBV4-1 to TRBJ2-1; D ambiguous. The length of the CDR3 is 17 residues. From germline, CDR1 is MGHRA and CDR2 YSYEKL. V was shortened by 4 bases and J by 0 bases, with 16 bases between the two germline ends. As DNA, the CDR3 is TGCGCCAGCAGCCGCTCTTTTAGTTCGAGCTCCTACAATGAGCAGTTCTTC. Amino acids: CASSRSFSSSSYNEQFF.

The V call is TRBV4-3, the J call TRBJ1-2, with D perhaps TRBD1 (5 bases). This CDR3 spans 15 amino acids. The germline V and J ends were trimmed by 1 base and 4 bases, with 13 bases remaining between them. CDR1 and CDR2 from the germline V gene are LGHNA and YSLEER. CDR3: CASSQVTGAGYGYTF. The CDR3 nucleotides read TGCGCCAGCAGCCAAGTTACCGGGGCCGGCTATGGCTACACCTTC.